This section outlines one T cell receptor beta chain sequence together with its context. The antigen this receptor binds is unknown. Base qualities are not provided; no much larger clone lies one nucleotide away. There are 17 amino acids in the CDR3, from cysteine to phenylalanine inclusive. Kept here is only the CDR3 DNA, which spans 51 bases and is read in frame from base 1. As encoded in the germline V gene, CDR1 is SGHAT while CDR2 is FQNNGV. Relative to germline, V is missing 5 bases and J is missing 5 bases, with 12 bases of the junction outside any gene match. The data originate from a study of beta chain features in type 1 diabetes (dated by TCRdb to between 2017 and 2018). About the investigation overall: Mean age, gender distribution, total cell number and subset yield did not differ between patients and healthy donors. Naive and central memory subsets were obtained from all 30 or so donors, but regulatory and stem cell-like memory subsets were isolated from only 8 patients and 8 healthy donors. A total of some 110 million sorted cells were examined across all samples, and the number of cells per subset was strongly correlated with RNA yield. In the study, TCRB repertoires of sorted circulating CD4+ T cell subsets from recently diagnosed type 1 diabetes patients were compared with those of matched healthy donors. Broad study findings and their caveats: Because small numbers of individuals were included in the HLA sub-analyses, any influence of HLA type on TCRB rearrangement was left unresolved. In all four CD4+ subsets, TCRB CDR3 length was moderately but significantly shorter in type 1 diabetes patients. Naive, central memory and regulatory TCRB repertoires appeared to be more alike among patients than among healthy donors. At VDJ recombination sites, type 1 diabetes patients had fewer insertions and more deleted nucleotides, which implies abnormalities in thymic rearrangement. Shorter templates might have been favored by PCR, but patient and control samples were amplified and corrected together, so both groups would have been affected equally by any skew. Because cDNA was sequenced instead of genomic DNA, activated cells with high expression could be over-represented, although the groups did not differ in activation or CD3 levels.

All of the isolated RNA was reverse transcribed with the High Capacity cDNA Reverse Transcription Kit, so expressed TCRB transcripts were sequenced. Deep immunoSEQ sequencing was performed on naive, central memory and regulatory T cell samples, with an average of about 3.6 million total reads per sample. Sorted cells were lysed in RLT buffer and RNA was extracted with DNase-treated RNeasy Micro or Mini kits, depending on cell number. Each cell subset was processed separately to prevent cross-contamination, with patient and healthy donor samples processed together. Using the immunoSEQ multiplex PCR, TCRB sequences were amplified from cDNA into 87-bp fragments spanning the CDR3 region. Amplicons were sequenced on the Illumina HiSeq platform. The authors' pipeline ran thus. PCR bias was computationally corrected using synthetic template baselines, reads within Hamming distance 2 were collapsed, and singletons that could not be merged were discarded. Reads were aligned against IMGT to assign V, D and J genes, CDR3 length and insertions or deletions at six rearrangement sites. Within each subset, clonotype counts were normalized to sorted cell number, after which true diversity and Gini coefficients were computed with the tcR R package. Repertoire sharing was quantified using the overlap coefficient calculated on TCRB nucleotide sequences. Out-of-frame TCRB sequences from naive cells were analyzed to stand in for the pre-selection repertoire. TCRdb provides this immuneACCESS table in a form limited to in-frame rearrangements. Some clones are lacking; in checked studies, under half of them reflect an unresolved V gene, and why the rest are absent is not known. That table supplies the V and J calls and clone size; D and trimming were determined from the DNA. The sample table shows about 340,000 clones, and 13% are seen once. The biggest ten clones account for over 0.014% of the sample.

A single peripheral blood draw of roughly 0.11 L on average was collected from each donor into heparinised tubes. Naive, central memory, regulatory and stem cell-like memory CD4+ T cells were sorted on a BD FACSAria II using a panel including CD45RO, CCR7, CD25, CD127, CD95 and CD27. Every sorted population had a purity above 95%. PBMCs were isolated immediately by Lymphoprep density gradient centrifugation and stained directly without culture. To minimize batch effects, samples were stained and sorted in pairs, one healthy donor with one patient per experiment. The V gene is TRBV11-2 and the J gene is TRBJ2-5; 12 of the junction bases match TRBD1. The sequenced sample consisted of naive CD4+ T cells from blood. The cell subset or site label for this specimen denotes: true naive CD4+ T cells. This TCR was recovered from a woman aged 18-29 years with type 1 diabetes. The CDR3 protein: CASSPGTGGIIGETQYF. The nucleotide sequence reads as follows: TGTGCCAGCAGCCCCGGGACAGGGGGCATTATAGGGGAGACCCAGTACTTC. The CDR3 plus the reference TRBV11-2 and TRBJ2-5 genes for the other parts give the full variable domain: EAGVAQSPRYKIIEKRQSVAFWCNPISGHATLYWYQQILGQGPKLLIQFQNNGVVDDSQLPKDRFSAERLKGVDSTLKIQPAKLEDSAVYLCASSPGTGGIIGETQYFGPGTRLLVL.